This TCR beta chain comes out of a study of T cells in women clearing cervical HPV infection. Study-level background: Cases: HPV16-related CIN3 or worse on histology, 2 invasive cancers.

Repertoires were generated with immunoSEQ multiplex PCR, while TCRdb's copy carries only in-frame clones and drops some. This table holds about 40,000 clones. General study points: Timing of associations relative to infection is unclear; T-cell subsets were not isolated.

About this clone: What it binds is not known.

The sample comprised blood buffy coat. This receptor was identified in a woman between 18 and 70 years old with a cervical HPV16 infection that either progressed to CIN3+ or cleared (not recorded which).

Incomplete CDR3 DNA: TGTGCCAGCAGTGAATGGAACAGGGGGGGCTATGGC. Protein sequence: CASSEWNRGGYG. In full, the CDR3 reads CASSEWNRGGYGYTF. V gene TRBV6-1 combines with J gene TRBJ1-2; 8 nucleotides agree with TRBD1. The read terminates 3 residues ahead of where the CDR3 ends, so the germline J gene completes it. V lost 2 bases and J lost 4; bases outside the gene matches: 6. The CDR3 is made up of 15 amino acids. The germline V gene has CDR1 MNHNS and CDR2 SASEGT.